This T cell receptor beta chain was documented in a study of blood T cell repertoires in COVID-19 (dated by TCRdb to between 2020 and 2021). For the wider study: Collaborator samples came from the United States, Italy and Spain and covered acute and convalescent phases of COVID-19. The prospective study material was composed of cDNA or gDNA derived from T cells, B-cell-depleted T cells, or PBMCs. Subjects who had been exposed to COVID-19, were actively infected with it, or had recovered from it provided the deeply sampled blood TCRbeta repertoires that made up the dataset. The repertoires were made available in a free public database intended to serve as a resource for research on the immune response to SARS-CoV-2. Samples came from the ongoing ImmuneRACE study (first 160 participants) plus 1,254 subjects from 6 global collaborators. The sample metadata nearly always contained a de-identified subject ID, COVID-19 status, age in years and sex. Where HLA class I and class II types were available, the types were taken from metadata supplied by the sample provider, not from assay-based typing.

The immunoSEQ Assay, a bias-controlled multiplex PCR, was used to amplify TCRbeta CDR3 regions from genomic DNA. Turning to the authors' computational methods: Nucleated cell counts per sample were estimated from amplification of reference gene primers within the assay. Sequence reads were collapsed and filtered to measure the absolute abundance of every unique TCRbeta CDR3 rearrangement. For each sample, productive Simpson clonality was calculated as the square root of Simpson's diversity index across productive rearrangements. Imported from immuneACCESS, the table was reduced by TCRdb to in-frame sequences with V and J called. These copies leave out some clones; in studies compared against another copy, an unresolved V gene accounts for under half, and the cause of the remainder is not known. The V and J calls and clone size come from that table; D and trimming were worked out from the DNA. The sample includes about 160,000 clones, with around four fifths observed a single time. Of the sample, approximately 2.8% is held by the ten largest clones.

For this clone: The specificity of this receptor is unknown. No base qualities exist here, and no much larger clone lies one base off it.

Measured from the cysteine to the phenylalanine, the CDR3 is 13 residues long. The CDR3 DNA has 39 bases and is translated from base 1. The germline ends are 9 bases apart after V is trimmed by 0 bases and J by 8 bases. Via the germline V gene (reference sequence), CDR1 is SGHNT and CDR2 YYREEE. Beyond this particular receptor, the publication reports: The amount of clinical and demographic metadata varied by source and participant and was provided uncurated.

The collaborating institutions used their own protocols to collect whole blood in K2EDTA tubes. For TCRbeta analysis, collaborators shipped samples as frozen whole blood, isolated PBMCs, or DNA extracted from either of those sample types. The material sequenced was peripheral blood. The V gene is TRBV5-4 and the J gene is TRBJ2-1; the D gene is perhaps TRBD1, from 6 matching bases. The TCR originated in a man in his 70s with acute or convalescent COVID-19. The CDR3 reads as follows: CASSLVGADEQFF. At the DNA level, the sequence is TGTGCCAGCAGCTTGGTGGGGGCAGATGAGCAGTTCTTC.